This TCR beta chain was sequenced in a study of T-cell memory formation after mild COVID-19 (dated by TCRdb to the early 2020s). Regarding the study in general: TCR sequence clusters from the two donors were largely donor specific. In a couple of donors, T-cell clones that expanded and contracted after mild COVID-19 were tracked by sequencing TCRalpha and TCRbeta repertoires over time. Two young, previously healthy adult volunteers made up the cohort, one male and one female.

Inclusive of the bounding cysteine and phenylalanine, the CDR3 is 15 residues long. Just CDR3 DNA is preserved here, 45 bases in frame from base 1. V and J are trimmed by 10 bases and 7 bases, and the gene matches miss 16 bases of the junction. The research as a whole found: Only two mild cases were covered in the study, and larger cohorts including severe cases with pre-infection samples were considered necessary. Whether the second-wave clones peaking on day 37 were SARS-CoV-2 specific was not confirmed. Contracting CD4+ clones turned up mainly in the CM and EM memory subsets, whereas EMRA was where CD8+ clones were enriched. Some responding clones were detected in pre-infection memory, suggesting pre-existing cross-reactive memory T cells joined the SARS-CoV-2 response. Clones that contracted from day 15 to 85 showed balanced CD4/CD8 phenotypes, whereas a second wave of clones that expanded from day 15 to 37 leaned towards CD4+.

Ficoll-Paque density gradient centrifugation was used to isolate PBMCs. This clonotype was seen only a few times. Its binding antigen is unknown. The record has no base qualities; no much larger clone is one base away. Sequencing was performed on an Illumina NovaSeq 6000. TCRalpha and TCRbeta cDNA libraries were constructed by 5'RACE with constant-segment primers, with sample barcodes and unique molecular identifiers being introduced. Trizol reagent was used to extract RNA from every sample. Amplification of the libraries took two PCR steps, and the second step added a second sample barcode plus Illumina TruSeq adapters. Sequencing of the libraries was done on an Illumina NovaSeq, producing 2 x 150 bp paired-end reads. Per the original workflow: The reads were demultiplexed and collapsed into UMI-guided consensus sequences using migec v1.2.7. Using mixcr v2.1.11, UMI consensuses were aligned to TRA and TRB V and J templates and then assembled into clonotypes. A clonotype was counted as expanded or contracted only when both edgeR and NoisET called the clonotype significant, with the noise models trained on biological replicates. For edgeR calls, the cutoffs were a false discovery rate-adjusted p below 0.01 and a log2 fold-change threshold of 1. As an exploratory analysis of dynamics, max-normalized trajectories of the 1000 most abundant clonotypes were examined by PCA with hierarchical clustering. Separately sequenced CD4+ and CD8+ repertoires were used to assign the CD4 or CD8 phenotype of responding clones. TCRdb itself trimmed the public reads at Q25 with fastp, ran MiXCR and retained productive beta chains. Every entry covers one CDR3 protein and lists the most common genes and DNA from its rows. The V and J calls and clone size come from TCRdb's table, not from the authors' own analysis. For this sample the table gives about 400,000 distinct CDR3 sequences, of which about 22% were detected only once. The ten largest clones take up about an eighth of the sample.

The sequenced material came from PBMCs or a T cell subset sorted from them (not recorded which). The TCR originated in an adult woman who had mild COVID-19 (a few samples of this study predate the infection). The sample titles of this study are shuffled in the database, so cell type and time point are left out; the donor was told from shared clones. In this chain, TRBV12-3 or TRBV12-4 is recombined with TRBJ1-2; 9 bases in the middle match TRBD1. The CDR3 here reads CATLDDAGTGSGYTF. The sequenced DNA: TGTGCCACCTTAGACGACGCCGGGACAGGGAGTGGCTACACCTTC.